This paragraph covers one T cell receptor beta chain sequence. This sample was taken from a study of blood T cell repertoires in COVID-19. Study as a whole: Samples representing acute and convalescent COVID-19 were sourced from the United States, Italy and Spain.

Cohorts were based on clinical histories the participants reported. Generated by immunoSEQ multiplex PCR, the TCRdb table keeps only in-frame clones and is missing some. Among about 270,000 clones listed, around 93% were seen once. The J segment lost 10 bases and the V segment lost 5 bases, leaving 13 bases of the junction unmatched. Germline V lookup: CDR1 SNHLY, CDR2 FYNNEI. The CDR3 has 14 residues. Source material: PBMCs or T cells enriched from blood (not recorded which). This chain joins TRBV2 and TRBJ1-1, with 7 positions matching TRBD1. This receptor was identified in a man aged 35 to 55 who had been exposed to COVID-19. The CDR3 nucleotides read TGTGCCAGCAGTTTCGGGACAGAGGTATACGGAGCTTTCTTT. Amino acid sequence: CASSFGTEVYGAFF.